This entry lists 18 T cell receptor beta chains sequenced from one sample in a study of T cells after yellow fever vaccination. TCRdb ran MiXCR on the 5' RACE reads and lists one entry per CDR3 protein. The repertoire holds 250,000 or so distinct CDR3 sequences, roughly 6.2% seen once, with 0.8% to 1.2% in the top ten. Here the sequenced sample was CD4+ T cells sorted from PBMCs, taken on the day of the yellow fever booster vaccination. Every receptor here comes from a man in his thirties or forties who received the YFV17D yellow fever vaccine.

The chain combines TRBV20-1 with TRBJ2-5; D uncertain. V was clipped by 3 bases and J by 7 bases, with 9 bases between them. Germline loops: CDR1 DFQATT, CDR2 SNEGSKA (reference sequence). The CDR3 covers 11 residues. DNA of the CDR3: TGCAGTGCTAGCGGCCTTGCGACCCAGTACTTC. Translation: CSASGLATQYF.

This clonotype was detected many times. The chain combines TRBV5-1 with TRBJ2-5; 9 nucleotides align to TRBD1. Germline V gene sequence: CDR1 SGHRS, CDR2 YFSETQ. V was clipped by 1 base and J by 3 bases; unmatched bases: 1. The CDR3 spans 14 residues. The CDR3 spells CASSLRTGEETQYF. The CDR3 nucleotides read TGCGCCAGCAGCTTGCGGACAGGGGAAGAGACCCAGTACTTC.

The J gene is TRBJ2-5, the V gene TRBV12-3 or TRBV12-4, with 7 bases that match TRBD1. The CDR3 has 14 amino acids. Trimming cost V 7 bases and J 8 bases; bases outside gene matches: 13. CDR3: CASTNRGPTLTQYF. The DNA for the CDR3 is TGTGCCAGCACCAATAGGGGGCCCACCCTCACCCAGTACTTC.

Points on this clonotype: Its ends do not fully match the called genes, so a read error is possible. The chain is built from TRBV14 and TRBJ2-7; 7 bases are shared with TRBD1. From germline, CDR1 is SGHDN and CDR2 FVKESK. CDR3 length: 16 amino acids. The CDR3 region is CVSSQGGTENTYEQYF. The CDR3 nucleotides read TGTGTCAGCAGCCAAGGTGGGACAGAGAACACCTACGAGCAGTACTTC. Together with reference TRBV14 and TRBJ2-7, the CDR3 gives the full variable domain: EAGVTQFPSHSVIEKGQTVTLRCDPISGHDNLYWYRRVMGKEIKFLLHFVKESKQDESGMPNNRFLAERTGGTYSTLKVQPAELEDSGVYFCVSSQGGTENTYEQYFGPGTRLTVT.

Comments on this clonotype: Possible read error: a much larger clone is one base away. The rearrangement links TRBV20-1 to TRBJ2-1, with 10 bases that match TRBD2. The germline V gene has CDR1 DFQATT and CDR2 SNEGSKA (reference sequence). The CDR3 loop spans 17 amino acids. The CDR3 loop is CCAPRLAGHTTANEQFF. The CDR3 nucleotides are TGCTGTGCTCCTAGACTAGCGGGTCACACGACGGCCAATGAGCAGTTCTTC.

In its sample, this clonotype was seen a few times. The rearrangement joins TRBV6-2 or TRBV6-3 to TRBJ2-3; unclear D gene. The CDR3 is made up of 15 amino acids. Trimming pared 3 bases from V and 2 bases from J, leaving 12 bases between. Germline loops: CDR1 MNHEY, CDR2 SVGEGT. CDR3 coding DNA: TGTGCCAGCAGTTATCCAGCGTCCAACACAGATACGCAGTATTTT. Amino acid sequence: CASSYPASNTDTQYF.

This clonotype appeared many times. The chain joins TRBV5-1 to TRBJ2-5; 14 bases map to TRBD2. The CDR3 loop spans 17 amino acids. The V and J ends lost 6 bases and 4 bases, in that order; junction bases with no gene match: 11. CDR1 SGHRS and CDR2 YFSETQ come from the germline V gene. This CDR3 is CASNTLGLAGVGETQYF. The CDR3, as DNA: TGCGCCAGCAACACACTGGGACTAGCGGGAGTGGGAGAGACCCAGTACTTC. The full variable domain, its missing parts supplied by reference TRBV5-1 and TRBJ2-5, is KAGVTQTPRYLIKTRGQQVTLSCSPISGHRSVSWYQQTPGQGLQFLFEYFSETQRNKGNFPGRFSGRQFSNSRSEMNVSTLELGDSALYLCASNTLGLAGVGETQYFGPGTRLLVL.

This clonotype was seen at least ten times. The rearrangement links TRBV6-2 or TRBV6-3 to TRBJ2-3; no clear D. Trimming took off 1 base at V and 2 bases at J, with 4 bases between the two ends. CDR3 length: 13 amino acids. The V gene's germline CDR1 is MNHEY and CDR2 SVGEGT. In DNA form, the CDR3 reads TGTGCCAGCAGTTACTGGTCCACAGATACGCAGTATTTT. Its protein product is CASSYWSTDTQYF.

The table lists this clonotype with many counts. The J gene is TRBJ2-3, the V gene TRBV5-1; 8 positions agree with TRBD2. CDR1 and CDR2 (germline): SGHRS, YFSETQ. The CDR3 sequence is 15 residues long. V dropped 6 bases and J dropped 2; count of bases not matched to a gene: 8. The CDR3 bases are TGCGCCAGCACCGGAGATAGCGGGGCCACAGATACGCAGTATTTT. It codes for CASTGDSGATDTQYF.

The gene calls are TRBV7-8 and TRBJ2-7; 13 nucleotides line up with TRBD2. This CDR3 contains 15 residues. V lost 5 bases and J lost 2; bases outside the gene matches: 3. The germline gives CDR1 SGHVS, CDR2 FQNEAQ. CDR3 sequence (DNA): TGTGCCAGCAGCGAAGGACTAGCGGGAGCCTACGAGCAGTACTTC. Amino acid sequence: CASSEGLAGAYEQYF.

Only a few counts were recorded for this clonotype. The chain couples TRBV7-2 to TRBJ2-3; possibly TRBD2 for D (6 bases). CDR1 is SGHTA, CDR2 FQGNSA, per germline. With 7 bases removed from V and 3 bases from J, the gap between germline ends came to 20 bases. This CDR3 comprises 16 residues. The CDR3 coding sequence is TGTGCCAGCAACCCTATCTCGACTAGGAGTACAGATACGCAGTATTTT. Translation: CASNPISTRSTDTQYF.

This clonotype was detected a few times. The V call is TRBV30, the J call TRBJ2-5; TRBD1 might be the D (6 bases). There are 15 residues in the CDR3. The V end was cut by 1 base, the J end by 5 bases, with 17 bases between. Germline CDR1 is GTSNPN and CDR2 is SVGIG (reference sequence). CDR3 sequence: CAWSASGRGRETQYF. The DNA for the CDR3 is TGTGCCTGGAGTGCCTCAGGCAGGGGAAGGGAGACCCAGTACTTC.

The CDR3 nucleotides read TGTGCCAGCAGCAAAGCTAGCGGGAGGGCCGTGGAGACCCAGTACTTC. Translated: CASSKASGRAVETQYF. This chain uses TRBV21-1 with TRBJ2-5; TRBD2 is the table's D call and was not checked against the DNA. TRBV21-1 constitutes a pseudogene. The CDR3 length is 16 residues.

V usage is TRBV6-5 and J usage is TRBJ1-3, with TRBD1 as a possible D gene (5 bases). Germline V gives CDR1 MNHEY, CDR2 SVGAGI. The CDR3 is 14 amino acids. Trimming shortened V by 2 bases and J by 7 bases, and 12 bases separated the two germline ends. The CDR3 protein is CASSYGAKFNTIYF. CDR3 DNA: TGTGCCAGCAGTTACGGGGCGAAATTCAACACCATATATTTT.

The table lists this clonotype with many counts. V and J are TRBV7-2 and TRBJ2-3; D gene uncertain. The germline V and J ends were trimmed by 5 bases and 7 bases, with 16 bases remaining between them. CDR3 size: 14 residues. Per the germline V gene, CDR1 is SGHTA and CDR2 is FQGNSA. The CDR3 here is CASSLNHDRNTQYF. CDR3 sequence (DNA): TGTGCCAGCAGCCTAAATCACGACCGAAATACGCAGTATTTT.

This clonotype was recorded at least ten times. The V gene is TRBV29-1, the J gene TRBJ1-1; D ambiguous. The CDR3 has 10 amino acids. Germline CDR1 is SQVTM and CDR2 is ANQGSEA. Trimming shortened V by 7 bases and J by 3 bases, and 6 bases separated the two germline ends. The CDR3 protein is CSAADTEAFF. In nucleotides, the CDR3 is TGCAGCGCCGCAGACACTGAAGCTTTCTTT.

The sample holds a few counts of this clonotype. The chain links TRBV10-3 to TRBJ2-7, with 10 bases fitting TRBD2. Unmatched junction bases numbered 11, after V lost 8 bases and J lost 7 bases. CDR3 length equals 14 residues. Germline V gene sequence: CDR1 ENHRY, CDR2 SYGVKD. The CDR3 here is CAIGLAGEPGEQYF. CDR3 sequence (DNA): TGTGCCATCGGCCTAGCGGGAGAACCAGGGGAGCAGTACTTC.

In this sample, this clonotype turned up many times. The V call is TRBV12-3 or TRBV12-4, the J call TRBJ2-7; D might be TRBD1 or TRBD2, each matching 5 bases. The V end was cut by 5 bases, the J end by 3 bases, with 11 bases between. The CDR3 sequence is 13 residues long. CDR3 in amino acids: CASSTGDGYEQYF. In DNA form, the CDR3 reads TGTGCCAGCAGTACCGGGGACGGCTACGAGCAGTACTTC.